This T cell receptor (beta chain) is from a study of shared clonotypes between healthy human individuals. Naive CD8 cells lacked CD45RO, underwent positive selection for CCR7 and left out terminally differentiated effector memory CD45RA+ cells. In the original processing: ImmunoSEQ gave junction-only sequences without quality scores, so filtering differed. Libraries were prepared by immunoSEQ multiplex PCR; TCRdb keeps only in-frame clonotypes and omits some of them. For V, J and clone size, that table is used; D and trimming come from the DNA. The sample holds nearly 2 million clones, about 95% seen once. This clone is a singleton in its sample. Antigen specificity is unknown. Study outcomes and limitations: A limitation of the genetic and exposure-history diversity represented arose from few donors. Estimated richness was generally greater in naive than memory subsets. Clonotypes which were not shared had lower generation probabilities than clonotypes that all four donors shared.

The material sequenced was naive CD8+ T cells sorted from blood. This clonotype was sampled from a man between 18 and 35 years old in good health.

This CDR3 reads CASSQSGTAYQETQYF. CDR3 DNA sequence: TGTGCCAGCAGCCAATCGGGTACAGCGTACCAAGAGACCCAGTACTTC. The gene calls are TRBV16 and TRBJ2-5; D gene uncertain. V was shortened by 0 bases and J by 0 bases, with 11 bases between the two germline ends. This CDR3 spans 16 amino acids. Germline CDR1 reads KGHSY; CDR2 reads FQNENV.